These 2 T cell receptor beta chains originate from one sample sequenced in a study of T cells after somatic rescue of genetic block (dated by TCRdb to 2018 to 2021). The method behind the library was the immunoSEQ multiplex PCR assay. As stored in TCRdb, this immuneACCESS dataset retains in-frame rearrangements with V and J assigned. A fraction of the clones does not appear; measured against another copy, unresolved V genes explain less than half of the discrepancy, and the remainder lacks a known reason. This sample lists tens of thousands of clones; roughly 88% were detected once. 2.5% to 3% of the sample is taken by the ten largest. The sequencing input was peripheral blood mononuclear cells (PBMCs). The receptors here all came from a man in his thirties or forties.

The DNA for the CDR3 is TGCGCCAGCAGCTTGGGGTCGGCCACTGGGGCCAACGTCCTGACTTTC. Translated, it gives CASSLGSATGANVLTF. The chain recombines TRBV5-1 with TRBJ2-6, with no clear D. Germline CDR1 SGHRS, CDR2 YFSETQ. The V end was cut by 0 bases, the J end by 2 bases, with 9 bases between. The CDR3 consists of 16 residues.

The chain links TRBV10-2 to TRBJ2-5; TRBD2 matches 11 bases. Trimming removed 3 bases from V and 5 bases from J; junction bases left unmatched: 5. The CDR3 has 15 residues. From germline, CDR1 is WSHSY and CDR2 SAAADI. CDR3 amino acids: CASSEGSGGAETQYF. In nucleotides, the CDR3 is TGCGCCAGCAGTGAAGGTAGCGGGGGGGCGGAGACCCAGTACTTC.